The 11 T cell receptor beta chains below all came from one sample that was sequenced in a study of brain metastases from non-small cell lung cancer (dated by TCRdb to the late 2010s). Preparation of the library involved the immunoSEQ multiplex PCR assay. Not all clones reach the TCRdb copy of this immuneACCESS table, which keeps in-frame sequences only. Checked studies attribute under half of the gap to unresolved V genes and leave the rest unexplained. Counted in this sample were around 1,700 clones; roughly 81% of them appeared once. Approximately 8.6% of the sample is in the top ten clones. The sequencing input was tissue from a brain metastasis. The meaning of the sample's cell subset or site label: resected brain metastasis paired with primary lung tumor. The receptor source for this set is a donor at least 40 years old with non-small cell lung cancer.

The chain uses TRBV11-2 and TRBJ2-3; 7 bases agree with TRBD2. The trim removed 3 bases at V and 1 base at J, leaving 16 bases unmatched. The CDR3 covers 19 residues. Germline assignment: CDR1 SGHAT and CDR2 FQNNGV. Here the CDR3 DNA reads TGTGCCAGCAGCTTGTTTACCCTTGGGCGGGGGATACGCACAGATACGCAGTATTTT. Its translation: CASSLFTLGRGIRTDTQYF.

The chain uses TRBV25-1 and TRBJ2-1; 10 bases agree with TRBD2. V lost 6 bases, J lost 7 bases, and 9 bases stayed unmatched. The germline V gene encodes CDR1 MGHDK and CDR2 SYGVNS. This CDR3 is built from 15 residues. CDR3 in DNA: TGTGCCAGCAGGGGAGCGGGGGGGCCGAGGAATGAGCAGTTCTTC. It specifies CASRGAGGPRNEQFF.

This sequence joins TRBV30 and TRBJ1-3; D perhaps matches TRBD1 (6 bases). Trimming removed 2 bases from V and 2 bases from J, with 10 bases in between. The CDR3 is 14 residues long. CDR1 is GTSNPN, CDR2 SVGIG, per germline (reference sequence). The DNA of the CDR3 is TGTGCCTGGAGTACAGGGTCCCCTGGAAACACCATATATTTT. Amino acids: CAWSTGSPGNTIYF.

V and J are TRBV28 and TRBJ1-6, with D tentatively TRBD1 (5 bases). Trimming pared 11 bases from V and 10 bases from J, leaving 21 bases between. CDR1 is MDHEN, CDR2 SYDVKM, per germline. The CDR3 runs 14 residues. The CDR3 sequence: CAGGAPGNGSPLHF. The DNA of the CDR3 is TGTGCCGGAGGGGCCCCGGGGAACGGATCACCCCTCCACTTT.

CDR3 nucleotides: TGTGCCAGCAGTCAAAACGGGGGGAGAGGAGATACGCAGTATTTT. Amino acids: CASSQNGGRGDTQYF. The V gene is TRBV6-5, the J gene TRBJ2-3, with 7 bases matching TRBD2. V shed 5 bases, J shed 5 bases, and the junction held 10 bases outside the gene matches. CDR1 is MNHEY and CDR2 is SVGAGI in the germline V gene. This CDR3 has 15 amino acids.

CDR3 coding DNA: TGTGCCAGCAGGGGACCCCTGAACACTGAAGCTTTCTTT. It specifies CASRGPLNTEAFF. The chain carries TRBV6-5 and TRBJ1-1, with D possibly TRBD1 on 5 matching bases. Trimming removed 6 bases from V and 0 bases from J, with 8 bases in between. CDR3 length: 13 residues. Germline V gene sequence: CDR1 MNHEY, CDR2 SVGAGI.

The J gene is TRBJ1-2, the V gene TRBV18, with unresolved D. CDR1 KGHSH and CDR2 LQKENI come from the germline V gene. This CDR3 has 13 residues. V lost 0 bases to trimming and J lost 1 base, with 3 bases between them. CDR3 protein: CASSPPLNYGYTF. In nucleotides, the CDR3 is TGTGCCAGCTCACCACCTCTTAACTATGGCTACACCTTC. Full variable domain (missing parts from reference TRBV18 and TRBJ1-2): NAGVMQNPRHLVRRRGQEARLRCSPMKGHSHVYWYRQLPEEGLKFMVYLQKENIIDESGMPKERFSAEFPKEGPSILRIQQVVRGDSAAYFCASSPPLNYGYTFGSGTRLTVV.

CDR3 protein: CASSYSRGVPTF. CDR3 nucleotides: TGTGCCAGCAGTTACTCGAGGGGGGTCCCCACCTTC. The chain is built from TRBV6-5 and TRBJ1-2, with D perhaps TRBD1 (6 bases). Germline V CDR1 and CDR2: MNHEY, SVGAGI. Trimming removed 0 bases from V and 13 bases from J, with 12 bases in between. This CDR3 contains 12 residues.

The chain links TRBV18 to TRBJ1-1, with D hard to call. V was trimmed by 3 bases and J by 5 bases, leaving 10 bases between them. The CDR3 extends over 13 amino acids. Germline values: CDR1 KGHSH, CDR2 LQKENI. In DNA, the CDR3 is TGTGCCAGCTCACCGAAGGACCGGACTGAAGCTTTCTTT. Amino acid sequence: CASSPKDRTEAFF.

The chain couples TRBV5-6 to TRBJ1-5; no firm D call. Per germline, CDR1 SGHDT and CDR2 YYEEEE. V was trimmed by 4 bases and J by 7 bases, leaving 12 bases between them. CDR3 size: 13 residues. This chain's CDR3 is CASSPHSTQPQHF. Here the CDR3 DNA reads TGTGCCAGCAGCCCCCACAGTACACAGCCCCAGCATTTT.

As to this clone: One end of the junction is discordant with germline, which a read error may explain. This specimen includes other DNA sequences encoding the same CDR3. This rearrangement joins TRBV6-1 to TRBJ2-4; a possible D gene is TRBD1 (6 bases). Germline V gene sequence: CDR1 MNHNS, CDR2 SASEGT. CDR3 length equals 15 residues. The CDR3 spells CASSEGGVGKNIQYF. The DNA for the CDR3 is TGTGCTAGCAGTGAAGGGGGAGTAGGCAAAAACATTCAGTACTTT.